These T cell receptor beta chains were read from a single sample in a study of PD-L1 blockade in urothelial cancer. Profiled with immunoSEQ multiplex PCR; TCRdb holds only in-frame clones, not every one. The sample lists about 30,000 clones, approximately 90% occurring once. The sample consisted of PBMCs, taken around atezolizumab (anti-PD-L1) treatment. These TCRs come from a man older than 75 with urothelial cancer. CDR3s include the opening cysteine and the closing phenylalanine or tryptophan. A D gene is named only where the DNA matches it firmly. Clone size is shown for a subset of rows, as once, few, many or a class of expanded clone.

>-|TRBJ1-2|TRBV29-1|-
CSVVEGTFGGYTF
TGCAGCGTTGTAGAAGGGACTTTCGGGGGCTACACCTTC
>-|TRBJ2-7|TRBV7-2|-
CASSQQGYEQYF
TGTGCCAGCAGTCAACAGGGTTACGAGCAGTACTTC
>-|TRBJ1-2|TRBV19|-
CASSMIRGRDGYTF
TGTGCCAGTAGTATGATCAGGGGTCGGGATGGCTACACCTTC
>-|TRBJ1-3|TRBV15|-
CATSRGATTIYF
TGTGCCACCAGCAGAGGGGCCACCACCATATATTTT
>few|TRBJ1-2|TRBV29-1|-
CSGGDFLSNYGYTF
TGCAGCGGGGGGGACTTCCTATCCAACTATGGCTACACCTTC
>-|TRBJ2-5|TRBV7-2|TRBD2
CASSLWTSGSRETQYF
TGTGCCAGCAGCCTTTGGACTAGCGGGAGCAGGGAGACCCAGTACTTC
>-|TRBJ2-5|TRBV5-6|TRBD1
CASSERTGAKETQYF
TGTGCCAGCAGTGAGCGGACAGGGGCGAAAGAGACCCAGTACTTC
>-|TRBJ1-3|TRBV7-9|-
CASSLMGGRSGNTIYF
TGTGCCAGCAGCTTAATGGGAGGCCGCTCTGGAAACACCATATATTTT
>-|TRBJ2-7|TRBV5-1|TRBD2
CASRSGSTYEQYF
TGCGCCAGCAGAAGCGGGAGCACCTACGAGCAGTACTTC
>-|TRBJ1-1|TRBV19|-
CASHGGAVATEAFF
TGTGCCAGCCACGGGGGGGCGGTGGCAACTGAAGCTTTCTTT
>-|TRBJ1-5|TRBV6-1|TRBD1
CASSDKGQGSNQPQHF
TGTGCCAGCAGTGATAAGGGACAGGGTAGCAATCAGCCCCAGCATTTT
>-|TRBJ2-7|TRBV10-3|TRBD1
CAISRRDRENEQYF
TGTGCCATCAGCCGACGGGACAGGGAAAACGAGCAGTACTTC
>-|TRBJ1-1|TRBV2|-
CASSEIWGPDTEAFF
TGTGCCAGCAGTGAAATATGGGGGCCGGACACTGAAGCTTTCTTT
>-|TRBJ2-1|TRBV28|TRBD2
CASSLVLAGRNEQFF
TGTGCCAGCAGTTTGGTACTAGCGGGGCGCAATGAGCAGTTCTTC
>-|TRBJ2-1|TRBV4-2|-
CASSQDRGGFNEQFF
TGTGCCAGCAGCCAAGACAGGGGAGGGTTCAATGAGCAGTTCTTC
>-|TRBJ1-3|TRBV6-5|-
CASSSGQSGNTIYF
TGTGCCAGCAGTTCCGGACAGTCTGGAAACACCATATATTTT
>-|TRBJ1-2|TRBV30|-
CAWSVRGLGDGYTF
TGTGCCTGGAGTGTAAGGGGACTCGGCGATGGCTACACCTTC
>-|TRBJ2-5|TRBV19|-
CASSIGGQAQYF
TGTGCCAGTAGTATCGGGGGTCAGGCCCAGTACTTC
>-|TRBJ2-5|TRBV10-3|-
CAISESTNGDQETQYF
TGTGCCATCAGTGAGTCGACTAACGGGGATCAAGAGACCCAGTACTTC
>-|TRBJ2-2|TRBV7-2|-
CASSLAWLAINTGELFF
TGTGCCAGCAGCTTAGCGTGGCTAGCGATTAACACCGGGGAGCTGTTTTTT
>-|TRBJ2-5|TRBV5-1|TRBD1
CASSLDRGIVVETQYF
TGCGCCAGCAGCTTAGACAGGGGGATAGTTGTAGAGACCCAGTACTTC